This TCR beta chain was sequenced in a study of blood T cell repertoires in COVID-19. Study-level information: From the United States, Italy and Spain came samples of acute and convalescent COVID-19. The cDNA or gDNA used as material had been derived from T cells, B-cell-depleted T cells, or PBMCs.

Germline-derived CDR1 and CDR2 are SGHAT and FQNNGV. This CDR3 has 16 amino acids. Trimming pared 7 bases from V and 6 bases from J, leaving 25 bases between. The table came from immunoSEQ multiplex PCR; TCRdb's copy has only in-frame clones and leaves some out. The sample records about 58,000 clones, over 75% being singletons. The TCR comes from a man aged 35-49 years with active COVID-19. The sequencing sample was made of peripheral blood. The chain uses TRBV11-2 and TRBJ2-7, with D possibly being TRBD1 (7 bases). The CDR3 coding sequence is TGTGCCAGCACAGGGGGGCGGGTTACGTCTCCGGGCGAGCAGTACTTC. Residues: CASTGGRVTSPGEQYF.